Given below is one T cell receptor (beta chain) in context. These data are taken from a study of blood T cell repertoires in COVID-19. Trimming removed 4 bases from V and 2 bases from J; junction bases left unmatched: 6. The germline gives CDR1 SGHRS, CDR2 YFSETQ. This CDR3 has 15 amino acids. Clones were sequenced by immunoSEQ multiplex PCR, and TCRdb holds only the in-frame ones, with some missing. This sample yields 150,000 to 190,000 clones, of which roughly 71% are seen a single time; about 3.8% belongs to the top ten. The chain links TRBV5-1 to TRBJ2-1; 7 nucleotides align to TRBD1. The sequenced sample was peripheral blood. This receptor was obtained from a woman of 80 years or more with acute or convalescent COVID-19. CDR3 sequence (DNA): TGCGCCAGCAGCCTGACAGGGTTCACCTACAATGAGCAGTTCTTC. Amino acid sequence: CASSLTGFTYNEQFF.